Listed below are T cell receptor beta chains from one sample, sequenced in a study of CD8 T cells in ankylosing spondylitis. MiXCR, run by TCRdb on the 5' RACE reads, gives a single entry per CDR3 protein. This sample yields roughly 91,000 distinct CDR3 sequences, of which roughly 8.3% are seen a single time; around 10% belongs to the top ten. The material sequenced was blood, either unsorted or a sorted T cell fraction (not recorded which). These receptors all come from a male donor with ankylosing spondylitis or in good health (not recorded which). Each CDR3 is given with its conserved first and last residue. Each record gives: D gene, clone size, V gene, J gene, CDR3 DNA, CDR3 protein. A D gene is named only where the DNA matches it firmly. Clone size is shown for a subset of rows, as once, few, many or a class of expanded clone.

>.|many|TRBV6-2/TRBV6-3|TRBJ2-1
TGTGCCAGCAGTTACCCGGGACACCCAAAACTTACCTACAATGAGCAGTTCTTC
CASSYPGHPKLTYNEQFF
>.|few|TRBV7-2|TRBJ2-3
TGTGCCAGCAGCTTCCCATCTAGCACAGATACGCAGTATTTT
CASSFPSSTDTQYF
>TRBD1|many|TRBV7-8|TRBJ2-7
TGTGCCAGCAGCCCCAAGGCATCCTGGGACAGGCGCTCCTACGAGCAGTACTTC
CASSPKASWDRRSYEQYF
>.|many|TRBV12-3/TRBV12-4|TRBJ1-1
TGTGCCAGCAGTTCCCGTGGGGTGGGGACTCACTGGGAAGCTTTCTTT
CASSSRGVGTHWEAFF
>.|many|TRBV12-3/TRBV12-4|TRBJ2-7
TGTGCCAGCAGTCCGTGGGACTTCATCTACGAGCAGTACTTC
CASSPWDFIYEQYF
>.|once|TRBV14|TRBJ2-4
TGTGCCAGCAGCCAAATCGAGTGGAACATTCAGTACTTC
CASSQIEWNIQYF
>TRBD2|.|TRBV19|TRBJ2-5
TGTGCCAGTAGTATCGGGGGGAGGGGGACCCAGTACTTC
CASSIGGRGTQYF
>TRBD2|many|TRBV11-2|TRBJ2-1
TGTGCCAGCAGCAACAGCGGGAGGGACTTCTACAATGAGCAGTTCTTC
CASSNSGRDFYNEQFF
>.|.|TRBV12-3/TRBV12-4|TRBJ1-4
TGTGCCAGCAGTGGAACGTGGCAGCTTAATGAAAAACTGTTTTTT
CASSGTWQLNEKLFF
>TRBD1|many|TRBV20-1|TRBJ2-1
TGCAGTGCTGGCTCGGGACAGGGGATCCCTGGCCCCCTGGATGAGCAGTTCTTC
CSAGSGQGIPGPLDEQFF
>.|many|TRBV7-8|TRBJ2-1
TGTGCCAGCTTCGAACGGGGGCTAAACAATGAGCAGTTCTTC
CASFERGLNNEQFF
>.|many|TRBV10-2|TRBJ2-1
TGCGCCAGCAGTGCCCTTGGGACAACTGAGCAGTTCTTC
CASSALGTTEQFF
>.|many|TRBV18|TRBJ2-1
TGTGCCAGCTCAGGCCGGGACTCCCTTAACAATGAGCAGTTCTTC
CASSGRDSLNNEQFF
>.|many|TRBV6-2/TRBV6-3|TRBJ2-1
TGTGCCAGCAGCCGACAGCCAAATGAGCAGTTCTTC
CASSRQPNEQFF
>.|many|TRBV20-1|TRBJ2-1
TGCAGTGCTCATCCCCTAGCCTCCTACAATGAGCAGTTCTTC
CSAHPLASYNEQFF
>.|many|TRBV6-1|TRBJ1-2
TGTGCCAGCAGACAAACGGGACGGAATAACTATGGCTACACCTTC
CASRQTGRNNYGYTF
>.|many|TRBV6-2/TRBV6-3|TRBJ2-3
TGTGCCAGCAGTTCCTATCGTCAGGGGGGCGATACTACGCAGTATTTT
CASSSYRQGGDTTQYF
>TRBD1|.|TRBV7-2|TRBJ2-2
TGTGCCAGCAGCACTCGGGACAGGAGTTTGGGGACCGGGGAGCTGTTTTTT
CASSTRDRSLGTGELFF
>.|many|TRBV6-5|TRBJ1-5
TGTGCCAGCAGTTCCCAAAGAGGGAGACGCAATCAGCCCCAGCATTTT
CASSSQRGRRNQPQHF
>.|many|TRBV7-2|TRBJ2-1
TGTGCCAGCAGCTTAAGGACGGGAGTAAGGAACAATGAGCAGTTCTTC
CASSLRTGVRNNEQFF
>.|many|TRBV29-1|TRBJ2-2
TGCAGCGTTGAGGGCCGGAACACCGGGGAGCTGTTTTTT
CSVEGRNTGELFF
>.|many|TRBV20-1|TRBJ1-6
TGCAGTGCTAGTGGACGGAGCTCCTATAATTCACCCCTCCACTTT
CSASGRSSYNSPLHF
>.|many|TRBV4-3|TRBJ1-1
TGCGCCAGCAGCCCCCGGGTAGACACTGAAGCTTTCTTT
CASSPRVDTEAFF
>.|many|TRBV14|TRBJ2-1
TGTGCCAGCAGCCAAAACCCGGATAATGAGCAGTTCTTC
CASSQNPDNEQFF
>.|many|TRBV10-3|TRBJ1-1
TGTGCCATGGGGCAGGATAAGGGGGACACTGAAGCTTTCTTT
CAMGQDKGDTEAFF
>.|many|TRBV5-1|TRBJ2-5
TGCGCCAGCAGCTTGGAACGGGGACATGCGACACAAGAGACCCAGTACTTC
CASSLERGHATQETQYF
>TRBD2|many|TRBV4-3|TRBJ2-1
TGCGCCAGCAGCCAAGATAAAGGGACTAGCGGTATCGTTCAGTTCTTC
CASSQDKGTSGIVQFF
>.|many|TRBV20-1|TRBJ1-2
TGCAGTGCTTTTCGTGGGGGGAGGGGCTATGGCTACACCTTC
CSAFRGGRGYGYTF
>.|many|TRBV3-1|TRBJ1-1
TGTGCCAGCAGCCAAGACTGGGGGGCTAGTGGTGAAGCTTTCTTT
CASSQDWGASGEAFF
>.|many|TRBV29-1|TRBJ2-5
TGCAGCGTTGTGGATTCAGGGTGGCAGACCCAGTACTTC
CSVVDSGWQTQYF
>.|few|TRBV29-1|TRBJ1-5
TGCAGCGTTGCCCGGTCTAGCAATCAGCCCCAGCATTTT
CSVARSSNQPQHF
>.|many|TRBV7-2|TRBJ1-1
TGTGCCAGCAGCTTAGTGCCAGAGAACACTGAAGCTTTCTTT
CASSLVPENTEAFF
>.|many|TRBV10-3|TRBJ1-4
TGTGCCATCCGCCCCTATGAGGGAGGAAAACTGTTTTTT
CAIRPYEGGKLFF
>TRBD1|many|TRBV7-9|TRBJ1-2
TGTGCCAGCAGATATGGGACAGGGGGCGCCCCGGGATATGGCTACACCTTC
CASRYGTGGAPGYGYTF
>.|many|TRBV2|TRBJ2-3
TGTGCCAGCAGCCAGAGGCAGGCTTTTCTTACTAGCACAGATACGCAGTATTTT
CASSQRQAFLTSTDTQYF
>TRBD2|many|TRBV7-9|TRBJ2-7
TGTGCCAGCACCTCCTCCGGGGGGTCCGAGCAGTACTTC
CASTSSGGSEQYF
>.|many|TRBV25-1|TRBJ2-7
TGTGCCAGCACAAGACAGGGAGGTTCCGAGCAGTACTTC
CASTRQGGSEQYF
>TRBD2|many|TRBV12-3/TRBV12-4|TRBJ2-5
TGTGCCAGCAGTCTCCGGGGGGGGCAAGAGACCCAGTACTTC
CASSLRGGQETQYF
>.|many|TRBV19|TRBJ2-4
TGTGCCACCCGTGGGACGACAGAAAACATTCAGTACTTC
CATRGTTENIQYF
>.|many|TRBV5-1|TRBJ1-4
TGCGCCAGCAGCTTGGACAGCCCCGCAACTAATGAAAAACTGTTTTTT
CASSLDSPATNEKLFF
>.|.|TRBV4-2|TRBJ1-1
TGTGCCAGCAGCCAAGGTTACCCGAGCGCGAACACTGAAGCTTTCTTT
CASSQGYPSANTEAFF